Given below is one T cell receptor (beta chain) in context. Its antigen is undetermined. This sample is drawn from a study of T cell repertoires in cytomegalovirus infection. About the research overall: Well-studied HLA-B-restricted CMV epitopes were used in the study alongside recently identified HLA-C-restricted ones. Matching HLA type, along with CMV infection, was indicated by public TCR beta signatures.

TCRdb re-derived calls from the reads in MiXCR, one entry per CDR3 protein. Of approximately 340,000 distinct CDR3 sequences in the sample, roughly 28% were seen once. Study results and caveats: HLA-C-restricted CMV clonotypes gave the most frequent clonotype in two of eight donors. The study identified carriers of CMV plus the relevant HLA from cumulative public TCR beta family frequency.

This specimen consisted of cultured PBMCs, obtained from culture after CMV antigen stimulation. The origin of this receptor is a human donor in good health (CMV status not recorded). Some clones in this sample may be carry-over from other donors' samples.

CDR3 region: CASSSDFGQGLEQYF. The CDR3 region has the DNA TGTGCCAGTAGCTCGGATTTTGGACAGGGTCTGGAGCAGTACTTC. The gene calls are TRBV19 and TRBJ2-7; 8 bases align to TRBD1. This CDR3 region has 15 residues. After removal of 6 bases from V and 7 bases from J, the junction contained 14 bases not matched to a gene. Per the germline V gene, CDR1 is LNHDA and CDR2 is SQIVND (reference sequence).